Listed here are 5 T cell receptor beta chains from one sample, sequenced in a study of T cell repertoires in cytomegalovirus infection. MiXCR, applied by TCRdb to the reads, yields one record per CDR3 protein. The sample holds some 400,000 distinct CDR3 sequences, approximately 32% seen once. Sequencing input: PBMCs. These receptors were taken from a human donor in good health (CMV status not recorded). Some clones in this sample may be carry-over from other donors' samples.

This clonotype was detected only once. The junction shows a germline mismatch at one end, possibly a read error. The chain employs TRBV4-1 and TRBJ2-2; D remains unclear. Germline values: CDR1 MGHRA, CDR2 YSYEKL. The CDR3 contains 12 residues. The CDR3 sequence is CASSHSTGELFF. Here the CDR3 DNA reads TGTGCCAGCAGCCACAGTACCGGGGAGCTGTTTTTT.

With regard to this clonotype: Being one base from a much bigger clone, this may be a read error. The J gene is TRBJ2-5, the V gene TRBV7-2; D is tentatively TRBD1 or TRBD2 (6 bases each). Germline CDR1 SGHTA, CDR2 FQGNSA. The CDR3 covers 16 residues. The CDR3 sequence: CASSLGAPSGGETPYF. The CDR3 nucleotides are TGTGCCAGCAGCCTGGGGGCTCCATCCGGGGGAGAGACCCCGTACTTC. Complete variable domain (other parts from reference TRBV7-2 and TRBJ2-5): GAGVSQSPSNKVTEKGKDVELRCDPISGHTALYWYRQSLGQGLEFLIYFQGNSAPDKSGLPSDRFSAERTGGSVSTLTIQRTQQEDSAVYLCASSLGAPSGGETPYFGPGTRLLVL.

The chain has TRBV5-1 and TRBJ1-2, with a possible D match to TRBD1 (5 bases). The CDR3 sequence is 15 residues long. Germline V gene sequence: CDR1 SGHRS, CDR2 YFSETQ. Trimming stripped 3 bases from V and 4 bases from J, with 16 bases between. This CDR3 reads CASSSQGSLSYGYTF. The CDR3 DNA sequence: TGCGCCAGCAGCTCTCAGGGATCCCTAAGCTATGGCTACACCTTC.

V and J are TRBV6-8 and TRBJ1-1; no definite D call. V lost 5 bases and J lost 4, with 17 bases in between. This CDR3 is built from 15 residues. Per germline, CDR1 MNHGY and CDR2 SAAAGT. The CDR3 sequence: CASSPGSAGSTEAFF. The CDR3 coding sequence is TGTGCCAGCAGTCCTGGGTCCGCGGGGAGCACTGAAGCTTTCTTT.

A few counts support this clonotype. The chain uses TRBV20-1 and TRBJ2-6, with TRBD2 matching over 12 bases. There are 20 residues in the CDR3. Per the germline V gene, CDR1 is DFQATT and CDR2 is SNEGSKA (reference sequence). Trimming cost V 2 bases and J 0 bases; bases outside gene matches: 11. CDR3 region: CSARPGLAGRRRSGANVLTF. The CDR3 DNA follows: TGCAGTGCTAGACCGGGACTAGCGGGCCGTCGTCGCTCTGGGGCCAACGTCCTGACTTTC.